The clone carrying this T cell receptor (beta chain) was counted between two and nine times. Its antigen is undetermined. This specimen belongs to a study of cytomegalovirus exposure and HLA in healthy donors. This CDR3 region has 20 residues. Germline CDR1 and CDR2: MDHEN and SYDVKM. V was pared by 3 bases and J by 0 bases, with 13 bases of the junction left unmatched. Primers included in the PCR were 60 Vbeta and 13 Jbeta primers. Assay: immunoSEQ multiplex PCR; the TCRdb copy retains only in-frame clones and omits some. This sample yields 100,000 to 120,000 clones, of which roughly four fifths are seen a single time; under 1.5% belongs to the top ten. The study's findings and limits: Confirmation was obtained in vitro that a few CMV-associated chains are specific for CMV antigens.

This chain connects TRBV28 to TRBJ2-2; the match to TRBD2 covers 10 bases. This TCR came from a woman aged 25 to 39 in good health and CMV-seronegative. The sample comprised PBMCs. The CDR3, as DNA: TGTGCCAGCAGTTTCCTAAGATGGCTAGCGGGAGACTCGAACACCGGGGAGCTGTTTTTT. Residues: CASSFLRWLAGDSNTGELFF.